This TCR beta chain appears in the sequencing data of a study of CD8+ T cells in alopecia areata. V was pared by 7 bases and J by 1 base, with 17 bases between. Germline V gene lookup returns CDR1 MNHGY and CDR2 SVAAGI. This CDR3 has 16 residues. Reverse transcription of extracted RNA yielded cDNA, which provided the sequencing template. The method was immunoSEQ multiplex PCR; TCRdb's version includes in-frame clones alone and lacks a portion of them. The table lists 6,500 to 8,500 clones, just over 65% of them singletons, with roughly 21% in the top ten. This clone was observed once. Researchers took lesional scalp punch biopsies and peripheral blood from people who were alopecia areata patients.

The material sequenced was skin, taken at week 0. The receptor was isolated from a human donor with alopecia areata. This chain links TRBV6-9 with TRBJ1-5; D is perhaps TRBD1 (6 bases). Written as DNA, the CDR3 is TGTGCCAGCAACCCTCGAGGAGGGGGGAGCAATCAGCCCCAGCATTTT. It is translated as CASNPRGGGSNQPQHF.